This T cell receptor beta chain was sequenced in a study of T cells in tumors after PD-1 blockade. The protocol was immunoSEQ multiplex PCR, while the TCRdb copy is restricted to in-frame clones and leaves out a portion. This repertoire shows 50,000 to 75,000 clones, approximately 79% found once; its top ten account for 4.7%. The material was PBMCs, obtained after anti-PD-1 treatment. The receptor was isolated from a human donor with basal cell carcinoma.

The CDR3 DNA sequence: TGTGCCAGCAGTCGTAAACCCCGAAACAGGGCGTCCTACAATGAGCAGTTCTTC. This sequence encodes CASSRKPRNRASYNEQFF. The chain carries TRBV6-6 and TRBJ2-1, with a possible D match to TRBD1 (6 bases). Germline CDR1 is MNHNY and CDR2 is SVGAGI (reference sequence). The CDR3 contains 18 residues. Trimming removed 5 bases at V and 1 base at J, with 21 bases between.